The subject of this entry is one TCR beta chain. The source of the sample is a study of control samples from healthy donors and cancer patients. The CDR3 is 15 amino acids. Deletions cut 0 bases from V and 2 bases from J, with 8 bases between. The germline CDR1 and CDR2 sequences are SGHTA and FQGTGA. TCRdb's table, derived via immunoSEQ multiplex PCR, lists solely in-frame clones and lacks some. In the table there are some 130,000 clones, more than 85% of which are singletons. V and J are TRBV7-3 and TRBJ1-5; D gene ambiguous. The receptor comes from a young man in good health. Sequencing input: blood. Here the CDR3 reads CASSLTSGGNQPQHF. The CDR3 coding sequence is TGTGCCAGCAGCTTAACCAGCGGCGGCAATCAGCCCCAGCATTTT. The complete variable domain, with remaining parts taken from reference TRBV7-3 and TRBJ1-5, reads GAGVSQTPSNKVTEKGKYVELRCDPISGHTALYWYRQSLGQGPEFLIYFQGTGAADDSGLPNDRFFAVRPEGSVSTLKIQRTERGDSAVYLCASSLTSGGNQPQHFGDGTRLSIL.